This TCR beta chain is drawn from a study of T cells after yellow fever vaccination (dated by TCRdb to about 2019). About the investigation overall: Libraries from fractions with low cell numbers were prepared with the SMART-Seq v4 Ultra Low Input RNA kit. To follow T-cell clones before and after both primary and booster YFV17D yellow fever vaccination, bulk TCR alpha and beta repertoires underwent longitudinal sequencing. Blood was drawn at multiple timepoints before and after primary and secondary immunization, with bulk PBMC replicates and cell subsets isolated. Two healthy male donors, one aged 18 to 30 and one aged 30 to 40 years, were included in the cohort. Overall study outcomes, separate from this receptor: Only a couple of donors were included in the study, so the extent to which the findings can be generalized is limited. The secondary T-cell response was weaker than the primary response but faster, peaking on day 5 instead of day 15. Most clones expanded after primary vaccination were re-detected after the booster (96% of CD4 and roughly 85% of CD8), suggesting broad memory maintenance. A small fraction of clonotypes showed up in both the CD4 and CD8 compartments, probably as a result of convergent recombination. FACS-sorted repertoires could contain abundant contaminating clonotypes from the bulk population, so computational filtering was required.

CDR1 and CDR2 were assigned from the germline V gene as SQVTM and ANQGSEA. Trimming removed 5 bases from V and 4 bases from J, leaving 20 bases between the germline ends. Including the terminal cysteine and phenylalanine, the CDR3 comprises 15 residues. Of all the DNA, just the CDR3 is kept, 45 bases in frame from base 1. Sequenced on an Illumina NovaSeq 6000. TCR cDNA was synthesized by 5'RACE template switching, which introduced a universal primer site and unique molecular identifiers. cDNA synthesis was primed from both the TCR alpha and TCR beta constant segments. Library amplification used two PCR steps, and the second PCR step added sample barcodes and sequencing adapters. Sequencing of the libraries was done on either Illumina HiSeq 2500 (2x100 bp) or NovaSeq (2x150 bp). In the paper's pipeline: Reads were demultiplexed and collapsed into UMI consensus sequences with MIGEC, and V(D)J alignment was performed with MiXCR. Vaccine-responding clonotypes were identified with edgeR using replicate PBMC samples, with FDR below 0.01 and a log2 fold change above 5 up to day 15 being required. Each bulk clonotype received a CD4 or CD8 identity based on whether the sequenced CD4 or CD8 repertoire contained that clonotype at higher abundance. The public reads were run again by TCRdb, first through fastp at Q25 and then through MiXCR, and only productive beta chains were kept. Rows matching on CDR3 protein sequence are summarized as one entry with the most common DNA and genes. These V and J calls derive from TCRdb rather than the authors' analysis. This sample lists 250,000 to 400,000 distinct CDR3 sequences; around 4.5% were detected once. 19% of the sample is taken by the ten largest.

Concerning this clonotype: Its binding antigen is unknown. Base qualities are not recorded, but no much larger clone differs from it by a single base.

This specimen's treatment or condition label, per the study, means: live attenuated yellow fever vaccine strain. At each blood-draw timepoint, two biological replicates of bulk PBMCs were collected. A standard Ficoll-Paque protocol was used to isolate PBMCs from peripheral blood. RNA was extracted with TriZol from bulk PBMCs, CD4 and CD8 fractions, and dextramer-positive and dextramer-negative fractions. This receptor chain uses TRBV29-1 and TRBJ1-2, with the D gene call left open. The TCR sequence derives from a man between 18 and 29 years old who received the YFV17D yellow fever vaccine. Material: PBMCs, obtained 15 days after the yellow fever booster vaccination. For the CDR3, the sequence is CSVNSGPHLFYGYTF. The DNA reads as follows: TGCAGCGTTAATAGCGGGCCCCATCTCTTCTATGGCTACACCTTC.